The source of this TCR beta chain is a study of shared clonotypes between healthy human individuals. On the study more broadly: CD4 naive and memory got three plates each, CD8 naive two, CD8 memory one.

This clone was recorded at least ten times. Donors were healthy HIV-negative adults without recently reported acute infections or vaccinations. TCRdb's copy holds only in-frame clones and misses some; the assay was immunoSEQ multiplex PCR. The sample has roughly 330,000 clones, less than 85% seen once. CDR3 length equals 15 residues. V lost 2 bases to trimming and J lost 7 bases, with 15 bases between them. Germline V lookup: CDR1 SNHLY, CDR2 FYNNEI. This sequence originates from a man in his thirties or forties in good health. Sequenced material: memory CD4+ T cells sorted from blood. Subset defined: CD45RA-negative fraction. The genes are TRBV2 and TRBJ1-5, with D maybe TRBD1 (5 bases). The CDR3 region has the DNA TGTGCCAGCAGTGAAAGAACTACAGGCTCGCAGCCCCAGCATTTT. Translating gives CASSERTTGSQPQHF.